This is a list of T cell receptor beta chains from one sample in a study of blood T cell repertoires in COVID-19. Data came from immunoSEQ multiplex PCR; TCRdb stores just in-frame clones and leaves some out. The sample consists of about 280,000 clones, roughly 85% of them appearing once. Sample: PBMCs or T cells enriched from blood (not recorded which). These receptors were taken from a woman in her thirties or forties who had recovered from COVID-19. Both conserved end residues are part of each CDR3. D genes are given only for firm matches. Size is stated for part of the rows, as once, few or many counts, or as a class when the clone is expanded.

J gene,V gene,D gene,clone size,CDR3 DNA,CDR3 protein
TRBJ2-5,TRBV7-8,TRBD2,few,TGTGCCAGCAGCTTAGGGGGACTAGCGGAACTCCTCCAAGAGACCCAGTACTTC,CASSLGGLAELLQETQYF
TRBJ2-1,TRBV11-2,.,.,TGTGCCAGCAGGCGGGCTGGAGGTGCGGGAAAATACAATGAGCAGTTCTTC,CASRRAGGAGKYNEQFF
TRBJ1-3,TRBV19,.,few,TGTGCCAGTAGTACCCGACAGTCTGGAGATGGAAACACCATATATTTT,CASSTRQSGDGNTIYF
TRBJ1-1,TRBV19,TRBD1,.,TGTGCCAGTAGTATAGAGGACAGGTGGAACACTGAAGCTTTCTTT,CASSIEDRWNTEAFF
TRBJ1-5,TRBV15,.,.,TGTGCCACCAGCAGAGAACAGGGAAATCAGCCCCAGCATTTT,CATSREQGNQPQHF
TRBJ2-5,TRBV19,.,.,TGTGCCAGTAGTAGGGCGGGGATGCAAGAGACCCAGTACTTC,CASSRAGMQETQYF
TRBJ1-2,TRBV4-2,.,.,TGTGCCAGCAGCCAAGACGTGGGCTTCCCTAACTATGGCTACACCTTC,CASSQDVGFPNYGYTF
TRBJ1-4,TRBV18,TRBD1,.,TGTGCCAGCTCACCTTCCCGGGACAGAAATGAAAAACTGTTTTTT,CASSPSRDRNEKLFF
TRBJ1-2,TRBV20-1,.,.,TGCAGTGGCCGGGAGGGCTACACCTTC,CSGREGYTF
TRBJ1-2,TRBV28,.,.,TGTGCCAGCAGTTTAACTAGGGAGAGCTATGGCTACACCTTC,CASSLTRESYGYTF
TRBJ2-3,TRBV20-1,.,.,TGCAGTCCCGTGAGAGATACGCAGTATTTT,CSPVRDTQYF
TRBJ1-6,TRBV15,TRBD1,.,TGTGCCACCAGCAGAGATACAGGGGTTTCACCCCTCCACTTT,CATSRDTGVSPLHF
TRBJ1-1,TRBV10-3,TRBD1,few,TGTGCCATCAGTGAGATCGGACAGGGGTCGTATACTGAAGCTTTCTTT,CAISEIGQGSYTEAFF
TRBJ1-2,TRBV6-5,.,.,TGTGCCAGCAGTTACTCATCCGGGTTCTTTGGCTACACCTTC,CASSYSSGFFGYTF